Sequencing of this T cell receptor beta chain was carried out in a study of cytomegalovirus exposure and HLA in healthy donors. Notes on the study in general: A later analysis showed HLA-associated TCR beta chains outstripping equally common others in clonal expansion. Rates of TCR association differed by HLA locus in a later analysis, with DRB1 highest and HLA-C lowest.

With respect to this clone: The antigen is undetermined.

The PCR contained 60 Vbeta and 13 Jbeta primers. The method was immunoSEQ multiplex PCR; TCRdb's version includes in-frame clones alone and lacks a portion of them. Of some 96,000 clones in the sample, roughly 80% were seen once. Per the germline V gene, CDR1 is SNHLY and CDR2 is FYNNEI. V was pared by 7 bases and J by 6 bases, with 16 bases between. This CDR3 contains 14 residues. This chain connects TRBV2 to TRBJ1-5; D remains unclear. The sequenced material came from PBMCs. This TCR was recovered from a middle-aged man in good health and CMV-seronegative. The CDR3 coding sequence is TGTGCCAGCATGCCGGGTCCCGTAGGTCAGCCCCAGCATTTT. It is translated as CASMPGPVGQPQHF. Full variable domain (missing parts from reference TRBV2 and TRBJ1-5): EPEVTQTPSHQVTQMGQEVILRCVPISNHLYFYWYRQILGQKVEFLVSFYNNEISEKSEIFDDQFSVERPDGSNFTLKIRSTKLEDSAMYFCASMPGPVGQPQHFGDGTRLSIL.